This is a list of T cell receptor beta chains from one sample in a study of CD8 T cells in Susac syndrome. TCRdb recomputed calls from the immunoSEQ multiplex PCR reads with MiXCR, one row per CDR3 protein. The sample lists roughly 160,000 distinct CDR3 sequences; around 95% were seen once. The sample consisted of CD4+ T cells from PBMCs. Every receptor here comes from a human donor in good health. Both conserved end residues are trimmed from each CDR3. The order of the fields is J gene, V gene, D gene, CDR3 protein. A D gene is named only where the DNA matches it firmly.

TRBJ2-7 | TRBV30 | NA | AWSSKAVSYEQY
TRBJ2-3 | TRBV4-3 | TRBD2 | ASSQDYGTSLTDTQY
TRBJ2-5 | TRBV27 | TRBD1 | ASSWGQGVKTQY
TRBJ1-2 | TRBV27 | TRBD1 | ASSLFRQTGSVRYGYT
TRBJ2-1 | TRBV29-1 | TRBD1 | SVGGRGPYNEQF
TRBJ2-7 | TRBV27 | NA | ASSLSGASYEQY
TRBJ1-5 | TRBV3-1 | NA | ASSQAVQPQH
TRBJ2-1 | TRBV7-6 | NA | ASSSTNEQF
TRBJ2-2 | TRBV3-1 | NA | ASSLFQHANTGELF
TRBJ2-5 | TRBV4-3 | NA | ASSRSSGNGETQY
TRBJ2-7 | TRBV7-9 | TRBD2 | ASSNPKRGDYEQY
TRBJ2-1 | TRBV5-1 | NA | ASSLASGEQF
TRBJ2-1 | TRBV5-1 | NA | ASSLLQARNEQF
TRBJ1-2 | TRBV3-1 | TRBD1 | ASNRQGGSIGYT
TRBJ2-3 | TRBV3-1 | TRBD1 | ASSQGQGNTDTQY
TRBJ2-5 | TRBV29-1 | NA | SVARGDETQY
TRBJ2-3 | TRBV9 | NA | ASSARQGDTQY
TRBJ1-4 | TRBV18 | NA | ASSPSQDEKLF
TRBJ2-5 | TRBV20-1 | TRBD2 | SAPLAGRETQY
TRBJ1-2 | TRBV2 | NA | ASRLANYGYT
TRBJ2-7 | TRBV12-3/TRBV12-4 | TRBD1 | ASRGQGSYEQY
TRBJ1-1 | TRBV19 | TRBD1 | ASSPQTGKNTEAF
TRBJ2-3 | TRBV24-1 | NA | ATSDTTGIDTQY
TRBJ2-7 | TRBV13 | NA | ASSLELRNHETYEQY
TRBJ2-7 | TRBV5-1 | NA | ASSVAGTYSYEQY
TRBJ1-6 | TRBV2 | NA | ASPRENNSPLH
TRBJ1-2 | TRBV20-1 | TRBD1 | SARGTGNYGYT
TRBJ2-5 | TRBV2 | NA | ASSEYGSRESQY
TRBJ2-3 | TRBV15 | NA | ATSKDSRGADTQY
TRBJ2-3 | TRBV3-1 | NA | ASSHTRTNTDTQY
TRBJ2-1 | TRBV6-1 | TRBD2 | ASSEESQRGAYNEQF
TRBJ1-6 | TRBV3-1 | NA | ASSQVSNSPLH
TRBJ1-4 | TRBV11-1 | NA | ASSPGPRDRLF
TRBJ2-7 | TRBV6-2/TRBV6-3 | NA | ASNLRDSTHEQY
TRBJ2-1 | TRBV27 | TRBD2 | ASSLKWTSGSEQF
TRBJ1-3 | TRBV20-1 | NA | SASPRSGANTIY
TRBJ2-3 | TRBV29-1 | NA | SVDPRGADTQY